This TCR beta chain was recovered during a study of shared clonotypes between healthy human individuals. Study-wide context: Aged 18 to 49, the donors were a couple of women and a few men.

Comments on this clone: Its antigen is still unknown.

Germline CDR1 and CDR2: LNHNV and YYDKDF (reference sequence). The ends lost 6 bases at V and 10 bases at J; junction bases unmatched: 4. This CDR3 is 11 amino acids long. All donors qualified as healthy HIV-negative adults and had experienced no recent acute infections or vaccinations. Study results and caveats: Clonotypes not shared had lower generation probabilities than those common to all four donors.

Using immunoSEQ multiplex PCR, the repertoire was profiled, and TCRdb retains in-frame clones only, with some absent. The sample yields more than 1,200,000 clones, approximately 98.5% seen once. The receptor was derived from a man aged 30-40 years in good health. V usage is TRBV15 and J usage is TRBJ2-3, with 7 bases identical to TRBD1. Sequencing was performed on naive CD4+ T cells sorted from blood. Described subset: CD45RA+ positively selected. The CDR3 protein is CATRQGLAQYF. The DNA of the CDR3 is TGTGCCACCAGACAGGGGCTTGCGCAGTATTTT.